This passage covers 18 T cell receptor beta chains from one sample sequenced in a study of identical twins. TCRdb re-analysed the 5' RACE reads in MiXCR, keeping a single row per CDR3 protein. The sample holds 200,000 to 300,000 distinct CDR3 sequences, about 12% seen once. This same sample was also part of a study on yellow fever vaccine responses in identical twins.

The sequenced material came from memory (CD45RO+) T cells sorted from blood. The receptor source for this set is a woman in her late teens or twenties in good health.

This clonotype was observed many times. CDR3: CASSQTSGTDTQYF. The CDR3 DNA reads TGTGCCAGCAGCCAAACTAGCGGTACAGATACGCAGTATTTT. The chain carries TRBV14 and TRBJ2-3; 8 nucleotides match TRBD2. With 2 bases clipped from V and 3 bases from J, the junction kept 1 base outside the gene matches. CDR1 is SGHDN, CDR2 FVKESK, per germline. The CDR3 is 14 residues long.

V usage is TRBV4-3 and J usage is TRBJ2-5; 9 bases match TRBD1. Per the germline V gene, CDR1 is LGHNA and CDR2 is YSLEER. The CDR3 spans 19 residues. V lost 0 bases and J lost 4; bases outside the gene matches: 15. Here the CDR3 reads CASSQEAEVGTGIRETQYF. In DNA form, the CDR3 reads TGCGCCAGCAGCCAAGAAGCCGAGGTGGGGACAGGGATAAGAGAGACCCAGTACTTC.

This clonotype was seen a handful of times. The chain combines TRBV11-2 with TRBJ2-5; D unclear. Germline V gene sequence: CDR1 SGHAT, CDR2 FQNNGV. V was trimmed by 2 bases and J by 5 bases, leaving 9 bases between them. The CDR3 has 13 residues. CDR3 DNA sequence: TGTGCCAGCAGCTTACCACAAGGGGAGACCCAGTACTTC. It specifies CASSLPQGETQYF.

The chain links TRBV19 to TRBJ2-7; D may match TRBD1 or TRBD2 (5 bases each). Trimming stripped 4 bases from V and 6 bases from J, with 25 bases between. The CDR3 has 17 amino acids. Germline V gives CDR1 LNHDA, CDR2 SQIVND (reference sequence). CDR3 sequence: CASSTGFGSGNPLEQYF. In DNA form, the CDR3 reads TGTGCCAGTAGTACAGGGTTTGGGTCGGGGAACCCCCTCGAGCAGTACTTC.

CDR3 loop: CASSSRQVHLYEQYF. For the CDR3, the DNA is TGTGCCAGCAGTTCGCGACAGGTTCACCTCTACGAGCAGTACTTC. The V and J genes are TRBV6-2 or TRBV6-3 and TRBJ2-7; D may be TRBD1 (6 bases). The length of the CDR3 is 15 residues. Germline CDR1 reads MNHEY; CDR2 reads SVGEGT. The ends were cut back, 4 bases at V and 3 bases at J, with 16 bases in the middle.

The V gene is TRBV6-4, the J gene TRBJ2-3; 12 bases agree with TRBD2. V dropped 4 bases and J dropped 6; count of bases not matched to a gene: 5. Germline CDR1 is MRHNA and CDR2 is SNTAGT. The CDR3 contains 15 residues. CDR3 region: CASSATSGSVDTQYF. The CDR3 DNA reads TGTGCCAGCAGTGCGACTAGCGGGAGTGTGGATACGCAGTATTTT.

This clonotype was seen a few times. This chain connects TRBV7-6 to TRBJ2-7; weak D call: TRBD1 (5 bases). The CDR3 covers 15 residues. V dropped 4 bases and J dropped 3 bases, with 16 bases sitting between them. Germline-derived CDR1 and CDR2 are SGHVS and FNYEAQ. CDR3 in DNA: TGTGCCAGCAGCTCCCAGGGATCGGGTATCTACGAGCAGTACTTC. It specifies CASSSQGSGIYEQYF.

V usage is TRBV10-3 and J usage is TRBJ2-2, with 11 bases that match TRBD1. The V gene end was trimmed by 7 bases and the J gene end by 7 bases; junction bases not matched to a gene: 2. This CDR3 has 13 residues. CDR1 and CDR2 from the germline V gene are ENHRY and SYGVKD. CDR3 in amino acids: CAITGTGGGELFF. The CDR3 DNA is TGTGCCATCACGGGGACAGGGGGCGGGGAGCTGTTTTTT.

This clonotype showed up many times. The chain links TRBV15 to TRBJ2-3; 12 positions match TRBD2. CDR3 length equals 19 residues. In germline, CDR1 is LNHNV, CDR2 YYDKDF (reference sequence). Trimming at V came to 0 bases and at J to 6 bases, leaving 13 bases not matched to a gene. Here the CDR3 reads CATSRDAASGRAVPDTQYF. DNA for the CDR3: TGTGCCACCAGCAGAGATGCGGCTAGCGGGAGGGCCGTCCCCGATACGCAGTATTTT. The variable domain in full, completed from reference TRBV15 and TRBJ2-3, reads DAMVIQNPRYQVTQFGKPVTLSCSQTLNHNVMYWYQQKSSQAPKLLFHYYDKDFNNEADTPDNFQSRRPNTSFCFLDIRSPGLGDTAMYLCATSRDAASGRAVPDTQYFGPGTRLTVL.

This clonotype was seen more than once but under ten times. The chain carries TRBV20-1 and TRBJ2-7; D may be TRBD2 (5 bases). With 1 base removed from V and 4 bases from J, the gap between germline ends came to 14 bases. The CDR3 is 14 residues long. In germline, CDR1 is DFQATT, CDR2 SNEGSKA (reference sequence). In DNA, the CDR3 is TGCAGTGCTAGAGTCCGTAGCGAAGGATACGAGCAGTACTTC. Its translation: CSARVRSEGYEQYF.

This chain links TRBV29-1 with TRBJ2-3; 9 bases are a match to TRBD2. This CDR3 is 14 amino acids long. The V segment lost 7 bases and the J segment 4 bases; nucleotides outside the gene matches: 9. Germline V lookup: CDR1 SQVTM, CDR2 ANQGSEA. In DNA form, the CDR3 reads TGCAGCGGGGAAGGCGGGAGGGGTGCAGATACGCAGTATTTT. It translates to CSGEGGRGADTQYF.

CDR3 residues: CASTVGSSYGYTF. CDR3 nucleotide sequence: TGTGCCAGTACCGTTGGCAGCAGCTATGGCTACACCTTC. V usage is TRBV19 and J usage is TRBJ1-2; D not resolved. V was shortened by 7 bases and J by 4 bases, with 13 bases between the two germline ends. This CDR3 comprises 13 residues. CDR1 LNHDA and CDR2 SQIVND come from the germline V gene (reference sequence).

The chain employs TRBV2 and TRBJ2-2; 7 bases match TRBD2. CDR3 length equals 15 residues. Trimming took 3 bases from V and 0 from J; bases not matched to a gene: 1. The germline V gene encodes CDR1 SNHLY and CDR2 FYNNEI. CDR3 nucleotides: TGTGCCAGCAGTGAGCGGGGGTCGAACACCGGGGAGCTGTTTTTT. Translated: CASSERGSNTGELFF.

The chain joins TRBV5-1 to TRBJ1-5, with TRBD1 matching 8 bases. The V gene end was trimmed by 4 bases and the J gene end by 5 bases; junction bases not matched to a gene: 5. Germline values: CDR1 SGHRS, CDR2 YFSETQ. The CDR3 length is 14 residues. The CDR3 coding sequence is TGCGCCAGCAGCCCCACAGGGGGATATCAGCCCCAGCATTTT. It translates to CASSPTGGYQPQHF.

This clonotype appeared many times. The chain has TRBV5-1 and TRBJ2-3, with TRBD2 identical over 10 bases. The trim removed 4 bases at V and 6 bases at J, leaving 5 bases unmatched. Germline CDR1 SGHRS, CDR2 YFSETQ. This CDR3 is 14 amino acids long. As DNA, the CDR3 is TGCGCCAGCAGCCCAGCGGGGGGGCGTGATACGCAGTATTTT. This sequence encodes CASSPAGGRDTQYF.

This clonotype has only a few counts. The chain carries TRBV6-1 and TRBJ2-7; the D gene is possibly TRBD1 (6 bases). This CDR3 region has 14 residues. In germline, CDR1 is MNHNS, CDR2 SASEGT. Trimming removed 5 bases at V and 3 bases at J, with 14 bases between. CDR3 region: CASSTLGHHYEQYF. The CDR3 DNA reads TGTGCCAGCAGTACCCTGGGACATCACTACGAGCAGTACTTC.

A single count supports this clonotype. The chain employs TRBV29-1 and TRBJ1-1, with D unclear. CDR3 size: 15 residues. Germline V gives CDR1 SQVTM, CDR2 ANQGSEA. The ends were cut back, 6 bases at V and 0 bases at J, with 17 bases in the middle. CDR3 coding DNA: TGCAGCGTCGAACGGTCAGGCCTGATGAACACTGAAGCTTTCTTT. It encodes CSVERSGLMNTEAFF.

Ten or more counts support this clonotype. The chain carries TRBV7-2 and TRBJ2-5; no clear D. This CDR3 comprises 12 residues. Germline V gene data show CDR1 as SGHTA and CDR2 as FQGNSA. The germline V and J ends were trimmed by 2 bases and 5 bases, with 6 bases remaining between them. DNA for the CDR3: TGTGCCAGCAGCTTATTGAGGGAGACCCAGTACTTC. Protein product: CASSLLRETQYF.